This T cell receptor beta chain comes out of a study of cytomegalovirus exposure and HLA in healthy donors. About the study: HLA-typed donors were the source of about 90 million unique TCRs held in an early data release.

The primer mix had 60 Vbeta and 13 Jbeta primers. Sequencing was performed with immunoSEQ multiplex PCR; in TCRdb, only in-frame clones are kept and a portion is missing. The data contain 150,000 to 200,000 clones, 60% to 80% of them seen just once; the ten biggest clones take up over 12%. The CDR3 consists of 12 residues. The germline CDR1 and CDR2 sequences are LNHDA and SQIVND (reference sequence). V lost 7 bases and J lost 2, with 6 bases in between. It was healthy bone marrow donors who served as donors. As for this clone: Antigen: not known.

Points from the study as a whole: Later examination showed HLA-associated TCR beta chains had greater clonal expansion than equally common others. A link between a missense DCLRE1C variant and TCR beta V- and J-gene trimming emerged from a later analysis.

Source material: PBMCs. The chain carries TRBV19 and TRBJ1-5; D uncertain. The receptor's source is a man aged 50-60 years in good health and CMV-seropositive. The CDR3 protein is CASTEGNQPQHF. In DNA, the CDR3 is TGTGCCAGTACCGAGGGCAATCAGCCCCAGCATTTT.